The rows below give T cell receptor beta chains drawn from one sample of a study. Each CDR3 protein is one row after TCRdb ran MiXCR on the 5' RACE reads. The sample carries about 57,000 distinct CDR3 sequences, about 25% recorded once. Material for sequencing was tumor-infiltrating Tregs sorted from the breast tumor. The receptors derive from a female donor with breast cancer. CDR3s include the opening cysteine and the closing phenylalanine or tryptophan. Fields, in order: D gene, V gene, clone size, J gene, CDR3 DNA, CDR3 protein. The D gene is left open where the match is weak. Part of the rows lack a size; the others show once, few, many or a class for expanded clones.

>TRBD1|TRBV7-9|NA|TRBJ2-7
TGTGCCAGCAGGAATCAAACCGGGACAGGGGTTGACGAGCAGTACTTC
CASRNQTGTGVDEQYF
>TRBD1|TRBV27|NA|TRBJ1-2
TGTGCCAGCAGTTCGGGACAGTATGGCTACACCTTC
CASSSGQYGYTF
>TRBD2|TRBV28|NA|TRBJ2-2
TGTGCCAGCAGTTGGGGAGGGGACACCGGGGAGCTGTTTTTT
CASSWGGDTGELFF
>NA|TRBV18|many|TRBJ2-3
TGTGCCAGCTCACCAGGAGAAACTAGCACAGATACGCAGTATTTT
CASSPGETSTDTQYF
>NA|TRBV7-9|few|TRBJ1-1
TGTGCCAGCAGCTTAGGGGAGGGACGTGAAGCTTTCTTT
CASSLGEGREAFF
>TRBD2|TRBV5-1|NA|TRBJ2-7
TGCGCCAGCAGCCACCCGGGACAGGGTCAACTAGCGGGAGGGTACGAGCAGTACTTC
CASSHPGQGQLAGGYEQYF
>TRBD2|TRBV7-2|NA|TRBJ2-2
TGTGCCAGCAAACCTAGCGGGGGTCACACCAGGGAGCTGTTTTTT
CASKPSGGHTRELFF
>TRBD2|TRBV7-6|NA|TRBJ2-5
TGTGTCAGCAGCTTAGCACCCCTCCTAGCGGGAGGGGTGGAGACCCAGTACTTC
CVSSLAPLLAGGVETQYF
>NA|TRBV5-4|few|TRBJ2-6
TGTGCCAGCTGGACTCTCCCTGGGGCCAACGTCCTGACTTTC
CASWTLPGANVLTF
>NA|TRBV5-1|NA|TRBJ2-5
TGCGCCAGCGGCAACCCGGGACAACTCCAAGAGACCCAGTACTTC
CASGNPGQLQETQYF
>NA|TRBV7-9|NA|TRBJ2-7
TGTGCCAGCAGCGGATGGACAGACGAGCAGTACTTC
CASSGWTDEQYF
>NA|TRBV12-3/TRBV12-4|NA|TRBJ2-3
TGTGCCAGCAGTTTCGACAGGAGCACAGATACGCAGTATTTT
CASSFDRSTDTQYF
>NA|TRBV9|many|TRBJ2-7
TGTGCCAGCAGCGCCGGGCCCCAGCGGCCCTACGAGCAGTACTTC
CASSAGPQRPYEQYF
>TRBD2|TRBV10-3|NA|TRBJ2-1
TGTGCCTCAAGGCGGGAGGGTTCCTACAATGAGCAGTTCTTC
CASRREGSYNEQFF
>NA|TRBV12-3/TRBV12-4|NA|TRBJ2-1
TGTGCCAGCGCCTACAGGAGTGAGCAGTTCTTC
CASAYRSEQFF
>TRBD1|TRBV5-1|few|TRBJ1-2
TGCGCCAGCAGCACGACAGGGGGTCACTATGGCTACACCTTC
CASSTTGGHYGYTF
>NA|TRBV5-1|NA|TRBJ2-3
TGCGCCAGCAGCTTCCGACACCCCAGCACAGATACGCAGTATTTT
CASSFRHPSTDTQYF
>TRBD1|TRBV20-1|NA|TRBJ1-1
TGCAGTACTAGGGACCCGGACAGGGGGAACACTGAAGCTTTCTTT
CSTRDPDRGNTEAFF
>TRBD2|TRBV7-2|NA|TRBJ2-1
TGTGCCAGCAGCTTAGTGGGCGGGAGGGCCAACGGGTATGAGCAGTTCTTC
CASSLVGGRANGYEQFF
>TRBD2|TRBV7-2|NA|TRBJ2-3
TGTGCCAGCAGCCAACTAGCCGTGACTAGCGGAACAGATACGCAGTATTTT
CASSQLAVTSGTDTQYF
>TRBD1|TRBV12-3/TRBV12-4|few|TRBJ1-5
TGTGCCAGCAGTCGGGACAGTCTAAGCAATCAGCCCCAGCATTTT
CASSRDSLSNQPQHF
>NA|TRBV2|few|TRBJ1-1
TGTGCCAGCCGAGGAGGGTTTGAAGCTTTCTTT
CASRGGFEAFF